One and the same sample provided the 14 T cell receptor beta chains below, sequenced in a study of Graves' ophthalmopathy and Graves' hyperthyroidism. For repertoire sequencing, the TCR beta CDR3 regions were amplified from RNA transcripts. HTBI primers primed a first-round RT-PCR, and a second-round multiplex PCR followed. In TCRdb, the multiplex PCR reads were re-called with MiXCR into one record per CDR3 protein. The table records a few hundred thousand distinct CDR3 sequences, about 18% of them present only once. Sequenced input: peripheral blood. The source is an adult woman with stable Graves' hyperthyroidism.

Many counts were recorded for this clonotype. This chain joins TRBV12-3 or TRBV12-4 and TRBJ2-5; the match to TRBD1 covers 7 bases. Unmatched junction bases numbered 1, after V lost 3 bases and J lost 0 bases. CDR3 length: 14 amino acids. CDR3 bases: TGTGCCAGCAGTTTCGGACAGGACCAAGAGACCCAGTACTTC. It encodes CASSFGQDQETQYF.

This clonotype appeared many times. The chain joins TRBV25-1 to TRBJ1-2; D gene uncertain. The germline gives CDR1 MGHDK, CDR2 SYGVNS. V was cut by 2 bases and J by 8 bases, with 9 bases left in between. The length of the CDR3 is 12 residues. CDR3 amino acids: CASSEGGFGYTF. The DNA for the CDR3 is TGTGCCAGCAGTGAAGGCGGGTTCGGCTACACCTTC.

Ten or more counts support this clonotype. The chain's CDR3 is CASSPTWGPSSYEQYF. The CDR3 DNA follows: TGTGCCAGCAGTCCCACCTGGGGCCCCAGCTCCTACGAGCAGTACTTC. The rearrangement uses TRBV28 and TRBJ2-7, with D possibly TRBD1 on 5 matching bases. Trimming cost V 5 bases and J 0 bases, with 17 bases left between them. This CDR3 comprises 16 residues. Germline loops: CDR1 MDHEN, CDR2 SYDVKM.

This chain uses TRBV3-1 with TRBJ2-2; D could derive from TRBD1 or TRBD2 (5 bases each). The CDR3 is made up of 16 amino acids. Germline CDR1 is LGHDT and CDR2 is YNNKEL (reference sequence). V lost 1 base to trimming and J lost 1 base, with 10 bases between them. CDR3 in amino acids: CASSQGGLGNTGELFF. The CDR3 DNA is TGTGCCAGCAGCCAAGGGGGGTTGGGGAACACCGGGGAGCTGTTTTTT.

The chain has TRBV6-2 or TRBV6-3 and TRBJ2-2; possibly TRBD2 for D (5 bases). This CDR3 region has 13 residues. Germline V gene data show CDR1 as MNHEY and CDR2 as SVGEGT. V was cut by 0 bases and J by 7 bases, with 6 bases left in between. CDR3 nucleotide sequence: TGTGCCAGCAGTTACTCGGGAGTCGGGGAGCTGTTTTTT. Translating gives CASSYSGVGELFF.

This clonotype was observed at least ten times. The V call is TRBV24-1, the J call TRBJ1-1, with D uncertain. Germline values: CDR1 KGHDR, CDR2 SFDVKD. The CDR3 is 11 residues long. Trimming shortened V by 3 bases and J by 11 bases, and 9 bases separated the two germline ends. Here the CDR3 DNA reads TGTGCCACCAGTGATCGTACGGAGGCTTTCTTT. It specifies CATSDRTEAFF.

This chain joins TRBV5-1 and TRBJ2-7; 9 bases fit TRBD2. CDR1 is SGHRS and CDR2 is YFSETQ in the germline V gene. The CDR3 is made up of 13 amino acids. The J segment lost 2 bases and the V segment lost 5 bases, leaving 2 bases of the junction unmatched. The chain's CDR3 is CASRLAGPYEQYF. The CDR3 region has the DNA TGCGCCAGCAGACTAGCGGGTCCCTACGAGCAGTACTTC.

This clonotype appeared many times. The CDR3 sequence is CSARRGNSPLHF. CDR3 coding DNA: TGCAGTGCGAGGCGGGGGAATTCACCCCTCCACTTT. V is TRBV20-1 and J is TRBJ1-6, with D perhaps TRBD1 (5 bases). This CDR3 is built from 12 residues. The germline V gene has CDR1 DFQATT and CDR2 SNEGSKA (reference sequence). V lost 6 bases to trimming and J lost 7 bases, with 10 bases between them.

J is TRBJ1-2 and V is TRBV7-9; 7 bases match TRBD1. The CDR3 has 14 residues. The V gene's germline CDR1 is SEHNR and CDR2 FQNEAQ (reference sequence). Trimming removed 6 bases from V and 7 bases from J; junction bases left unmatched: 11. The CDR3: CASRQEDRDSGYTF. The CDR3 DNA reads as TGTGCCAGCAGACAAGAAGACAGGGATTCTGGCTACACCTTC.

Ten or more counts support this clonotype. This chain uses TRBV6-5 with TRBJ1-5; D not resolved. Trimming cost V 6 bases and J 3 bases, with 15 bases left between them. The CDR3 covers 15 residues. In germline, CDR1 is MNHEY, CDR2 SVGAGI. The CDR3 reads CASRPGPLLNQPQHF. CDR3 nucleotide sequence: TGTGCCAGCAGACCCGGGCCGCTACTCAATCAGCCCCAGCATTTT.

The table lists this clonotype with many counts. The J gene is TRBJ2-7, the V gene TRBV7-9, with D unclear. This CDR3 has 14 residues. The V gene's germline CDR1 is SEHNR and CDR2 FQNEAQ (reference sequence). Trimming left V 0 bases short and J 3 bases short, with 9 bases between. The CDR3 reads CASSLAVNRYEQYF. CDR3 DNA: TGTGCCAGCAGCTTAGCGGTAAACCGCTACGAGCAGTACTTC. The whole variable domain, remainder taken from reference TRBV7-9 and TRBJ2-7, is DTGVSQNPRHKITKRGQNVTFRCDPISEHNRLYWYRQTLGQGPEFLTYFQNEAQLEKSRLLSDRFSAERPKGSFSTLEIQRTEQGDSAMYLCASSLAVNRYEQYFGPGTRLTVT.

This clonotype occurred many times. The rearrangement joins TRBV3-1 to TRBJ1-2; D uncertain. This CDR3 is built from 21 residues. Germline loops: CDR1 LGHDT, CDR2 YNNKEL (reference sequence). Trimming shortened V by 4 bases and J by 0 bases, and 30 bases separated the two germline ends. CDR3 region: CASSPLGGNTISIRANYGYTF. CDR3 coding DNA: TGTGCCAGCAGCCCCCTCGGCGGGAACACAATCAGCATCCGGGCTAACTATGGCTACACCTTC.

The genes are TRBV7-3 and TRBJ1-1, with D possibly being TRBD1 (6 bases). V shed 3 bases and J shed 0 bases, with 8 bases lying between them. The CDR3 extends over 14 amino acids. The germline V gene has CDR1 SGHTA and CDR2 FQGTGA. The CDR3 DNA reads as TGTGCCAGCAGCTTGGGACATATGAACACTGAAGCTTTCTTT. The encoded protein is CASSLGHMNTEAFF.

Worth noting for this clonotype: A much larger clone differs by one base, so this may be a read error. The V call is TRBV15, the J call TRBJ1-1; 8 bases map to TRBD1. This CDR3 has 15 amino acids. CDR1 and CDR2 (germline): LNHNV, YYDKDF (reference sequence). Here the CDR3 DNA reads TGTGCCACCAGCAGAGATCAGGGGGCATCGACTGAAGTTTTCTTT. Amino acid sequence: CATSRDQGASTEVFF. Based on the CDR3 plus reference TRBV15 and TRBJ1-1, the full variable domain is DAMVIQNPRYQVTQFGKPVTLSCSQTLNHNVMYWYQQKSSQAPKLLFHYYDKDFNNEADTPDNFQSRRPNTSFCFLDIRSPGLGDTAMYLCATSRDQGASTEVFFGQGTRLTVV.